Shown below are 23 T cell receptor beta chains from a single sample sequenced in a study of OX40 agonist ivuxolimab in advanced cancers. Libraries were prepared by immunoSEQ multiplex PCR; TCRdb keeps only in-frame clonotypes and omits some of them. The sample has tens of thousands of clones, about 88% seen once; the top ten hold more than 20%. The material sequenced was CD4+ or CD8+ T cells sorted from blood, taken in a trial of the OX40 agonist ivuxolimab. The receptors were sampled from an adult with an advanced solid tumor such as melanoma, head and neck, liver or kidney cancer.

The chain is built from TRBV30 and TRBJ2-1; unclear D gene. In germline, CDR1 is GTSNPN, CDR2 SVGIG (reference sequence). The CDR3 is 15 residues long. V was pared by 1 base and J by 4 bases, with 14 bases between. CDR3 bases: TGTGCCTGGAGTGAAGTGACGGACGTTTACAATGAGCAGTTCTTC. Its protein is CAWSEVTDVYNEQFF.

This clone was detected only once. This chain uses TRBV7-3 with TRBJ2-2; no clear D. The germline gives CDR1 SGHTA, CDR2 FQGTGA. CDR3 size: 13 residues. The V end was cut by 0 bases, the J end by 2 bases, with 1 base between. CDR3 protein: CASSLTNTGELFF. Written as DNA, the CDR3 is TGTGCCAGCAGCTTAACAAACACCGGGGAGCTGTTTTTT.

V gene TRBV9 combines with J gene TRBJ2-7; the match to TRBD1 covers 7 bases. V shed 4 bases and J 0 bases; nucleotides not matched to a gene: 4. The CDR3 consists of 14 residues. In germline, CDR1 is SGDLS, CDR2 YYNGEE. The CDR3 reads CASSRGGSSYEQYF. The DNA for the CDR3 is TGTGCCAGCAGCAGAGGGGGCTCCTCCTACGAGCAGTACTTC.

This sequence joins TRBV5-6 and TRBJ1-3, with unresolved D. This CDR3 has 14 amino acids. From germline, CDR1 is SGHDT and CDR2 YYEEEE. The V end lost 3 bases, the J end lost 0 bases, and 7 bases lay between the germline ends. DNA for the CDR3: TGTGCCAGCAGCTCCTGGCCCTCTGGAAACACCATATATTTT. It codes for CASSSWPSGNTIYF.

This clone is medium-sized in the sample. CDR3 residues: CASSNSGFSTDTQYF. CDR3 coding DNA: TGTGCCAGCAGCAATAGCGGGTTCAGCACAGATACGCAGTATTTT. The rearrangement uses TRBV7-3 and TRBJ2-3, with 7 bases aligning to TRBD2. CDR1 is SGHTA and CDR2 is FQGTGA in the germline V gene. V trimming: 5 bases; J trimming: 0 bases; junction bases outside the gene matches: 5. The CDR3 runs to 15 residues.

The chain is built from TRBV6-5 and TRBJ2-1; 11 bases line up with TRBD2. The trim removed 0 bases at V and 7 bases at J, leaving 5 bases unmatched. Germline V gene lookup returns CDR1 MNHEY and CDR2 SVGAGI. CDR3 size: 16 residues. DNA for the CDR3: TGTGCCAGCAGTTACTCTAGCGGGAGGGCCTGGAATGAGCAGTTCTTC. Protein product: CASSYSSGRAWNEQFF.

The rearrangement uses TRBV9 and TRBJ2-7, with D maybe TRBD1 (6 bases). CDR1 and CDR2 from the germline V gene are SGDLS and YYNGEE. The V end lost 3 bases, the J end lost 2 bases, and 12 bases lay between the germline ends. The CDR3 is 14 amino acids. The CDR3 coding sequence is TGTGCCAGCAGCGAGGGGGACGGAGCCTACGAGCAGTACTTC. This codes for CASSEGDGAYEQYF.

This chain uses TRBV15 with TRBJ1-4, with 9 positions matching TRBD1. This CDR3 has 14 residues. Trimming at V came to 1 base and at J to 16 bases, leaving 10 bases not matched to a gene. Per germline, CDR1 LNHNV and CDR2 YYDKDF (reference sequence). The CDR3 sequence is CATSRGSDQGQGFF. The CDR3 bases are TGTGCCACCAGCAGAGGCTCCGACCAGGGACAGGGGTTTTTT.

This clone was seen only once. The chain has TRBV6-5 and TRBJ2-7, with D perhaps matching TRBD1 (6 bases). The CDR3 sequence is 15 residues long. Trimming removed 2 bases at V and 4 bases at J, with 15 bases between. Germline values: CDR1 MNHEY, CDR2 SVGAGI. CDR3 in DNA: TGTGCCAGCAGTTACGATGGGGGCAGTTCTTACGAGCAGTACTTC. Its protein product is CASSYDGGSSYEQYF.

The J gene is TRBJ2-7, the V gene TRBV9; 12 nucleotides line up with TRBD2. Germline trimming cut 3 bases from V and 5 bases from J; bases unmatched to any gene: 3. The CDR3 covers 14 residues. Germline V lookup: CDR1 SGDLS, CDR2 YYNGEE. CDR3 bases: TGTGCCAGCAGCGGGACTAGCGGGATCAACGAGCAGTACTTC. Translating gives CASSGTSGINEQYF.

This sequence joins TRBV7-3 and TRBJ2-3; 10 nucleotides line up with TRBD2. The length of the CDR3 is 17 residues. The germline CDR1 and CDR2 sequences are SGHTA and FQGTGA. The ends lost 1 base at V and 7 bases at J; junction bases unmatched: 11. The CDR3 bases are TGTGCCAGCAGCTTAATGGGGTTAGCTAGCGGGGGTAATACGCAGTATTTT. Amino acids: CASSLMGLASGGNTQYF.

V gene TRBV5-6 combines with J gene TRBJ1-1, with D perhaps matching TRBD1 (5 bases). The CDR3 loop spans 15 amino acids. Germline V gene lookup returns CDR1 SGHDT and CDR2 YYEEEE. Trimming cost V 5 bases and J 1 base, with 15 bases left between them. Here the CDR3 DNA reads TGTGCCAGCAGGTTCGAGGGGCAGGGGAACACTGAAGCTTTCTTT. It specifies CASRFEGQGNTEAFF.

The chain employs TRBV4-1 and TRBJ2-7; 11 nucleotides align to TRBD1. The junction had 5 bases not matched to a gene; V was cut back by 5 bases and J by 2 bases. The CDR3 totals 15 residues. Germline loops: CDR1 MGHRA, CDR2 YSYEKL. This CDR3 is CASSSRDRGAYEQYF. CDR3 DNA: TGCGCCAGCAGCTCCCGGGACAGGGGGGCCTACGAGCAGTACTTC.

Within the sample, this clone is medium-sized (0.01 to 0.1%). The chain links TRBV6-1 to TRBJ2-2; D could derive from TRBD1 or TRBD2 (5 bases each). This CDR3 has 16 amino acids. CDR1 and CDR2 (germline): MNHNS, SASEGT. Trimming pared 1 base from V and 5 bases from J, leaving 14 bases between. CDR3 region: CASSEGYGTATGELFF. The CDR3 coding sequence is TGTGCCAGCAGTGAAGGATATGGGACCGCAACCGGGGAGCTGTTTTTT.

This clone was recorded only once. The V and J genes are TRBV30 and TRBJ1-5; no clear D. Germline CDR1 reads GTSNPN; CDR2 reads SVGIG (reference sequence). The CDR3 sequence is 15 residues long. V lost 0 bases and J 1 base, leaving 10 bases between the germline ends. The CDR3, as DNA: TGTGCCTGGAGTGTTACCGGGTACAGCAATCAGCCCCAGCATTTT. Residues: CAWSVTGYSNQPQHF.

Here the CDR3 reads CASSELGSMGQMYF. The CDR3 DNA sequence: TGTGCCAGCAGTGAATTAGGGTCGATGGGACAGATGTACTTC. The chain couples TRBV6-1 to TRBJ2-7, with 7 bases matching TRBD1. After removal of 2 bases from V and 12 bases from J, the junction contained 13 bases not matched to a gene. The CDR3 contains 14 residues. The germline CDR1 and CDR2 sequences are MNHNS and SASEGT.

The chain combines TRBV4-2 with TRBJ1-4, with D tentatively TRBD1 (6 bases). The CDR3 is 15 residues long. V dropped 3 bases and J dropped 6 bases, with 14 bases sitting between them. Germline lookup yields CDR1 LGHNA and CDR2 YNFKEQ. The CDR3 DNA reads TGTGCCAGCAGCCACGAGGGGGTACGAGATGAAAAACTGTTTTTT. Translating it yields CASSHEGVRDEKLFF.

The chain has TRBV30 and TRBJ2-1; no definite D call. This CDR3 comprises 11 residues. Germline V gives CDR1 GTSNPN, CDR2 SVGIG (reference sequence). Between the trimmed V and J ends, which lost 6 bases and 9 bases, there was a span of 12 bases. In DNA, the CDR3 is TGTGCCTGTACGCTGTCCGGTGAGCAGTTCTTC. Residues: CACTLSGEQFF.

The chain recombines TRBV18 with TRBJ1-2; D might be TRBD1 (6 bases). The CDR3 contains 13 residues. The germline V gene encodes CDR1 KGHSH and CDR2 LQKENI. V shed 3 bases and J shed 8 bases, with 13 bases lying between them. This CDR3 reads CASSPSRGGGYTF. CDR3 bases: TGTGCCAGCTCACCGTCCAGGGGTGGCGGCTACACCTTC.

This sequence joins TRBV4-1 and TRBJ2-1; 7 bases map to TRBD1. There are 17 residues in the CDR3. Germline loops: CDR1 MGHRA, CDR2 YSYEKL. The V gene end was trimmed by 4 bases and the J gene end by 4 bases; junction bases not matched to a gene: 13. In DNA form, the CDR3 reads TGCGCCAGCAGCCTACGATCCCGGGACAGCTATTACAATGAGCAGTTCTTC. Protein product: CASSLRSRDSYYNEQFF.

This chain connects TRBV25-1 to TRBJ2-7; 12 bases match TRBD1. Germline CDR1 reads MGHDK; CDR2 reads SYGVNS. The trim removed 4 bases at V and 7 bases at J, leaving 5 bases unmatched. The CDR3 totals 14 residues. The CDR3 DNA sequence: TGTGCCAGCAGTGCCGGGACAGGGGGCGCAGAGCAGTACTTC. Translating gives CASSAGTGGAEQYF.

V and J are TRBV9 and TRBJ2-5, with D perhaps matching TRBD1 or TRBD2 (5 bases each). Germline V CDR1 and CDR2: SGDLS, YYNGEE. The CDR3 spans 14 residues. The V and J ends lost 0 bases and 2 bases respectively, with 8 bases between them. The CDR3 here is CASSVGDEQETQYF. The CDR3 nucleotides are TGTGCCAGCAGCGTAGGGGACGAGCAAGAGACCCAGTACTTC.

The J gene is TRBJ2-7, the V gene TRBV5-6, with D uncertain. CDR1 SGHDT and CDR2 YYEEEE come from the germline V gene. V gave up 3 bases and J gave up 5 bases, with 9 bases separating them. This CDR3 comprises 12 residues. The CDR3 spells CASSSYSNEQYF. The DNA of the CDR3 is TGTGCCAGCAGCTCGTACAGCAACGAGCAGTACTTC.